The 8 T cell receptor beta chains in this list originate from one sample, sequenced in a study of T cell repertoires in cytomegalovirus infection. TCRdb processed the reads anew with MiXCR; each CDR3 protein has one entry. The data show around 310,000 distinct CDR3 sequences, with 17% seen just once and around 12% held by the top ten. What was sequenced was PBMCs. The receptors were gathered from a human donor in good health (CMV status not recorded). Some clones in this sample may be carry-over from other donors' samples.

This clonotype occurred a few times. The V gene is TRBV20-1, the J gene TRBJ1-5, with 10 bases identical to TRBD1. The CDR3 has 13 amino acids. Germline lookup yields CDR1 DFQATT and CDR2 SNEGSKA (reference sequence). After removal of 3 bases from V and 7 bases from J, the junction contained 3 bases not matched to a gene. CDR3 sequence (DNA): TGCAGTGCTAGCGGGACAGGGGTGCAGCCCCAGCATTTT. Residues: CSASGTGVQPQHF.

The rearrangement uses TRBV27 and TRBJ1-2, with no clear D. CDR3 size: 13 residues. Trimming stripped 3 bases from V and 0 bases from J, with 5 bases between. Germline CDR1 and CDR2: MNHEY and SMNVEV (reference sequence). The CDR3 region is CASSFSPNYGYTF. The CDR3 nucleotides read TGTGCCAGCAGTTTTTCTCCTAACTATGGCTACACCTTC.

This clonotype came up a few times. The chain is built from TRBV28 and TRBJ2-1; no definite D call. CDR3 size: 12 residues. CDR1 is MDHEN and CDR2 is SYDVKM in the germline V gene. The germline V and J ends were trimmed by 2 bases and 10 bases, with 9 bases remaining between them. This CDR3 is CASSLQAQEQFF. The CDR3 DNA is TGTGCCAGCAGTTTACAGGCTCAAGAGCAGTTCTTC.

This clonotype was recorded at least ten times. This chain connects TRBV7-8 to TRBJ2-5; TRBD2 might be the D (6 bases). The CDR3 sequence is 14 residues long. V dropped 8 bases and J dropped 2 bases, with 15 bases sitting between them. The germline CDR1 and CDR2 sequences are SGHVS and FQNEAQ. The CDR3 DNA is TGTGCCAGCGGACTGGCGGGGAATCAAGAGACCCAGTACTTC. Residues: CASGLAGNQETQYF.

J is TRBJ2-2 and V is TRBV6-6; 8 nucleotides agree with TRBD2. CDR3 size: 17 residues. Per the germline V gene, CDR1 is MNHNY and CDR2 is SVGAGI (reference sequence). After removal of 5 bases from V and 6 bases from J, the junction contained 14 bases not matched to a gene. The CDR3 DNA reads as TGTGCCAGCAGTCCCATCTCGGGCCTAGCGGGCTCCGGGGAGCTGTTTTTT. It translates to CASSPISGLAGSGELFF.

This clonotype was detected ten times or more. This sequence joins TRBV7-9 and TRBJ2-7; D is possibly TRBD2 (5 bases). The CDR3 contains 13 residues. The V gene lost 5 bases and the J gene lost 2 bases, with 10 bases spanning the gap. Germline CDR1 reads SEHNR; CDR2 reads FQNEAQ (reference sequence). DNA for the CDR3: TGTGCCAGCAGCCCGACCGGGGCCTACGAGCAGTACTTC. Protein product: CASSPTGAYEQYF.

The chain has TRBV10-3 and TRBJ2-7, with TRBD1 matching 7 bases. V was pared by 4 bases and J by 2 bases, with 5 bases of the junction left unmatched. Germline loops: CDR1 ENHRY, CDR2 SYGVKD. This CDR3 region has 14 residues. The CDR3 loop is CAISVRQGAYEQYF. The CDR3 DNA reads TGTGCCATCAGTGTTAGGCAGGGGGCCTACGAGCAGTACTTC.

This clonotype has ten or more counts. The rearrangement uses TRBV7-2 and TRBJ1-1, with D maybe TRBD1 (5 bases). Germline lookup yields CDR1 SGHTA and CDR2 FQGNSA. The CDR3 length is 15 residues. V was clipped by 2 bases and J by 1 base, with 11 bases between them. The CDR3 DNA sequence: TGTGCCAGCAGCTTACAGGCAGGGCGGAACACTGAAGCTTTCTTT. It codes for CASSLQAGRNTEAFF.